These T cell receptor beta chains were read from a single sample in a study of blood T cell repertoires in COVID-19. TCRdb keeps only in-frame clones here, not all; method: immunoSEQ multiplex PCR. The sample yields some 120,000 clones, 85% to 90% seen once. The sequenced material came from peripheral blood. These TCRs come from a human donor in a cohort sampled during active COVID-19. The CDR3 runs from the conserved cysteine through the conserved F or W. D genes are given only for firm matches. Only some rows state a clone size, as once, few, many or a class for expanded clones.

>TRBJ2-2|NA|TRBV7-7|TRBD2
TGTGCTAGCAGCCCTGGACTAGCGGGAGGAAACGGGGAGCTGTTTTTT
CASSPGLAGGNGELFF
>TRBJ1-2|NA|TRBV27|NA
TGTGCCAGCAGTTTCAGCAGTCGGGTGAACTATGGCTACACCTTC
CASSFSSRVNYGYTF
>TRBJ1-1|NA|TRBV18|NA
TGTGCCAGCTCAGATAGCAGGGTGAGAGGCACTGAAGCTTTCTTT
CASSDSRVRGTEAFF
>TRBJ2-1|NA|TRBV25-1|TRBD2
TGTGCCAGCAGTGATCCTAGCGGGGGAAGCTCCTACAATGAGCAGTTCTTC
CASSDPSGGSSYNEQFF
>TRBJ1-2|NA|TRBV30|NA
TGTGCCTGGGGACGCCAGGGTAACTATGGCTACACCTTC
CAWGRQGNYGYTF
>TRBJ1-3|few|TRBV11-2|NA
TGTGCCAGCAGCCGAGGAACAGGGTCTCCGTCGGGAAACACCATATATTTT
CASSRGTGSPSGNTIYF
>TRBJ2-1|NA|TRBV19|TRBD2
TGTGCCAGTAGTTCAAGCGGGAGCGGGCACAATGAGCAGTTCTTC
CASSSSGSGHNEQFF
>TRBJ2-1|NA|TRBV24-1|TRBD1
TGTGCCACCAGTGACTCACAGGGGGCGCGAGGGAATGAGCAGTTCTTC
CATSDSQGARGNEQFF
>TRBJ1-6|NA|TRBV5-1|TRBD1
TGCGCCAGCAGCCCGGACAGGGAGAATTCACCCCTCCACTTT
CASSPDRENSPLHF
>TRBJ2-3|NA|TRBV7-2|TRBD1
TGTGCCAGCAGCTTACAGGGACAGGGCACAGATACGCAGTATTTT
CASSLQGQGTDTQYF
>TRBJ2-7|NA|TRBV28|TRBD1
TGTGCCAGCAGTTTGGGGACAGGGGGCAACGAGCAGTACTTC
CASSLGTGGNEQYF
>TRBJ2-7|NA|TRBV6-5|TRBD1
TGTGCCACCACGGGACAGGGCTCCTACGAGCAGTACTTC
CATTGQGSYEQYF
>TRBJ2-2|NA|TRBV19|TRBD2
TGTGCCAGTAGGACGTATGGAGGTTTAGCGGGAGGGCCAAGAGGAGGGGAGCTGTTTTTT
CASRTYGGLAGGPRGGELFF
>TRBJ2-6|NA|TRBV7-9|TRBD2
TGTGCCAGCAGACTGGGACTAGCTGGTTCTGGGGCCAACGTCCTGACTTTC
CASRLGLAGSGANVLTF
>TRBJ1-2|NA|TRBV27|NA
TGTGCCAGCAGTTTTGGGGACATGAACGGCTACACCTTC
CASSFGDMNGYTF
>TRBJ1-6|few|TRBV30|NA
TGTGCCTGCAGATGGGGACACCGTTTCCACTTT
CACRWGHRFHF
>TRBJ1-4|NA|TRBV2|NA
TGTGCCAGCCAGGGTGGCGAAAAACTGTTTTTT
CASQGGEKLFF
>TRBJ1-4|NA|TRBV28|NA
TGTGCCAGCAGTTCCGGGGCAACTAATGAAAAACTGTTTTTT
CASSSGATNEKLFF
>TRBJ1-1|few|TRBV7-6|TRBD1
TGTGCCAGCAGCGCCTGGACAGGGGTGGACACTGAAGCTTTCTTT
CASSAWTGVDTEAFF
>TRBJ1-2|NA|TRBV14|TRBD1
TGTGCCAGCAGCCAAAATCCGCCGACAGGGGGCTCTGGCTACACCTTC
CASSQNPPTGGSGYTF
>TRBJ2-5|NA|TRBV19|NA
TGTGCCGGCCAATGGTACAGGGCGTACCAAGAGACCCAGTACTTC
CAGQWYRAYQETQYF
>TRBJ2-7|NA|TRBV5-4|NA
TGTGCCAGCAGCAACACCGGAGCATACGAGCAGTACTTC
CASSNTGAYEQYF
>TRBJ2-5|NA|TRBV4-2|NA
TGTGCCAGCAGCCAATTACGGGAGGGGGCCCATGAGACCCAGTACTTC
CASSQLREGAHETQYF
>TRBJ2-3|NA|TRBV7-9|NA
TGTGCCAGCAGCCTTTTCCAGCGCGGCACAGATACGCAGTATTTT
CASSLFQRGTDTQYF
>TRBJ1-5|few|TRBV6-6|NA
TGTGCCTCCGGGCAGCCCCAGCATTTT
CASGQPQHF
>TRBJ1-1|NA|TRBV28|TRBD1
TGTGCCAGCAGTTTCCCCGGACAGGGGGCTATTGAAGCTTTCTTT
CASSFPGQGAIEAFF
>TRBJ2-1|NA|TRBV28|TRBD1
TGTGCCAGCCAAGCACAGGGGGGATACAATGAGCAGTTCTTC
CASQAQGGYNEQFF
>TRBJ2-7|once|TRBV29-1|NA
TGCAGCGTTGCAGGGGACACCCACGGCAACGAGCAGTACTTC
CSVAGDTHGNEQYF
>TRBJ2-5|NA|TRBV25-1|TRBD2
TGTGCCAGCAGTGAATTTGGCGGGGGTCAAGAGACCCAGTACTTC
CASSEFGGGQETQYF
>TRBJ2-1|NA|TRBV10-3|TRBD2
TGTGCCATCAGCGACCCTGCTAGCGGGGGGCGGAATGAGCAGTTCTTC
CAISDPASGGRNEQFF
>TRBJ1-1|NA|TRBV18|NA
TGTGCCAGCTCACCGGGGGGGAACACTGAAGCTTTCTTT
CASSPGGNTEAFF
>TRBJ2-7|NA|TRBV5-4|TRBD1
TGTGCCAGCAGCTTGGATAGGGGGCCCTACGAGCAGTACTTC
CASSLDRGPYEQYF
>TRBJ2-2|NA|TRBV4-2|TRBD2
TGTGCCAGCAGCCCCCTCGGGGAGGGGCCCACCGGGGAGCTGTTTTTT
CASSPLGEGPTGELFF
>TRBJ2-3|once|TRBV18|TRBD2
TGTGCCAGCTCACCGGGGACTAGCGGGAGTATTGTTGGCACAGATACGCAGTATTTT
CASSPGTSGSIVGTDTQYF
>TRBJ2-5|NA|TRBV11-2|NA
TGTGCCAGCAGGGGGAGGGGGGGCACCCAGTACTTC
CASRGRGGTQYF
>TRBJ1-5|NA|TRBV10-2|NA
TGCGCCAGCAGTGATCGGGGGGCCGGTCAGCCCCAGCATTTT
CASSDRGAGQPQHF
>TRBJ2-7|NA|TRBV2|TRBD2
TGTGCCAGCAGTGGACTAGCGGGAGTCGAGCAGTACTTC
CASSGLAGVEQYF
>TRBJ1-4|NA|TRBV11-2|NA
TGTGCCAGCAGCTTAGATGAGGGAGGGACTAATGAAAAACTGTTTTTT
CASSLDEGGTNEKLFF
>TRBJ2-7|few|TRBV7-9|TRBD2
TGTGCCAGCAGCCCGAGCGGGACCCTCTACGAGCAGTACTTC
CASSPSGTLYEQYF
>TRBJ2-3|NA|TRBV27|TRBD2
TGTGCCAGCAGTGACGGACTAGCAGCGGATACGCAGTATTTT
CASSDGLAADTQYF
>TRBJ1-2|NA|TRBV6-5|NA
TGTGCCAGCAGTTACTCCCCCGGGACGGAGGGTGGCTACACCTTC
CASSYSPGTEGGYTF
>TRBJ2-7|NA|TRBV30|TRBD1
TGTGCCTGGGCCCATCCGGGACAGGGGTACGAGCAGTACTTC
CAWAHPGQGYEQYF
>TRBJ2-1|NA|TRBV6-5|NA
TGTGCCAGCGCCCTAACAGGGAGCTCCTACAATGAGCAGTTCTTC
CASALTGSSYNEQFF
>TRBJ1-1|NA|TRBV4-2|NA
TGTGCCAGCAGCAGGCCGGGCAGGGCGGAAACTGAAGCTTTCTTT
CASSRPGRAETEAFF
>TRBJ1-1|NA|TRBV19|TRBD1
TGTGCCAGTAGTATACCGGGACAGGCTTTCTTT
CASSIPGQAFF